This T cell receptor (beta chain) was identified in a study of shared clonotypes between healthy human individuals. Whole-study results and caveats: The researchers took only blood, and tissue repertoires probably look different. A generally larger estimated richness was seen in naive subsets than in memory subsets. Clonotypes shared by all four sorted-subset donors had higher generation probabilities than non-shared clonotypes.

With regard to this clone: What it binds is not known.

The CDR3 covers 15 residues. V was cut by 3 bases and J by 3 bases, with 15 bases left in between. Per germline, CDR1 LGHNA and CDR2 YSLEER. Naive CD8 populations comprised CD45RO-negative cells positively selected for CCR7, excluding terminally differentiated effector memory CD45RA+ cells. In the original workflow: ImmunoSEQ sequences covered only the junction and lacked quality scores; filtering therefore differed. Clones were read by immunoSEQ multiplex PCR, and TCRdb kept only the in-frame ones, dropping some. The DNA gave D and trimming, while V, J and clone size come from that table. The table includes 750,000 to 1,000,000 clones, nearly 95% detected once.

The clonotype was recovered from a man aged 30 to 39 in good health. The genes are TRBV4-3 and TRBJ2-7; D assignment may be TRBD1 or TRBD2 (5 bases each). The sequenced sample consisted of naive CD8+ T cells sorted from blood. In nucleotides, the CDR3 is TGCGCCAGCAGCCAGGCCCGGGACGGAATCTACGAGCAGTACTTC. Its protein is CASSQARDGIYEQYF.